This TCR beta chain was sequenced in a study of shared clonotypes between healthy human individuals. At the level of the study: The study used three CD4 naive, three CD4 memory, two CD8 naive and one CD8 memory plate per donor.

Findings and caveats of the study: Only blood was sampled, and tissue TCR repertoires likely differ from blood ones. Incompleteness in sorted-subset sequencing, despite large depth, was shown by rarefaction.

Germline trimming cut 7 bases from V and 5 bases from J; bases unmatched to any gene: 12. CDR1 is SQVTM and CDR2 is ANQGSEA in the germline V gene. CDR3 size: 14 residues. Sequencing was performed with immunoSEQ multiplex PCR; in TCRdb, only in-frame clones are kept and a portion is missing. This table holds 780,000 or so clones, 72% found once. This clone was observed a few times. The antigen remains unidentified. The sequencing input was memory CD4+ T cells sorted from blood. Regarding subset: CD45RA-negative fraction. The V call is TRBV29-1, the J call TRBJ2-7, with TRBD1 matching over 9 bases. The sequence was collected from a woman younger than 45 in good health. The CDR3 nucleotides read TGCAGCGCCGGTTCGCCGGACAGGGGTGACGAGCAGTACTTC. The encoded protein is CSAGSPDRGDEQYF.